A single TCR beta chain is shown here with its context. Germline-derived CDR1 and CDR2 are SGHDT and YYEEEE. The CDR3 extends over 13 amino acids. Trimming cost V 3 bases and J 3 bases, with 10 bases left between them. The sample comes from a study of identical twins. TCRdb re-called the 5' RACE reads with MiXCR, one entry per CDR3 protein. The top ten hold more than 4% of the sample, which has 650,000 to 750,000 distinct CDR3 sequences, 21% seen once. Another study also made use of these data, one on T cells expressing NK-cell markers.

This sequence joins TRBV5-6 and TRBJ2-7; D remains unclear. The source material was PBMCs. This sequence originates from a woman under 30 in good health. CDR3 nucleotide sequence: TGTGCCAGCAGCTCCATGGACCGCTACGAGCAGTACTTC. Protein sequence: CASSSMDRYEQYF.